The 22 T cell receptor beta chains in this list originate from one sample, sequenced in a study of shared clonotypes between healthy human individuals. Data came from immunoSEQ multiplex PCR; TCRdb stores just in-frame clones and leaves some out. The table has approximately 1,500,000 clones, around 95% seen once. Sequencing input: naive CD4+ T cells sorted from blood. Subset in this sample: CD45RA+ positively selected. The receptors derive from a man under 40 in good health.

This sequence joins TRBV5-1 and TRBJ1-2; tentatively, D is TRBD1 (5 bases). CDR3 length equals 16 residues. Trimming cost V 6 bases and J 1 base, with 19 bases left between them. Germline V gene data show CDR1 as SGHRS and CDR2 as YFSETQ. The CDR3 is CASTTGGGGYNYGYTF. The CDR3 DNA is TGCGCCAGCACCACAGGTGGAGGAGGGTATAACTATGGCTACACCTTC. Full variable domain (missing parts from reference TRBV5-1 and TRBJ1-2): KAGVTQTPRYLIKTRGQQVTLSCSPISGHRSVSWYQQTPGQGLQFLFEYFSETQRNKGNFPGRFSGRQFSNSRSEMNVSTLELGDSALYLCASTTGGGGYNYGYTFGSGTRLTVV.

The rearrangement uses TRBV27 and TRBJ2-3, with D possibly being TRBD2 (5 bases). Germline-derived CDR1 and CDR2 are MNHEY and SMNVEV (reference sequence). This CDR3 comprises 15 residues. V shed 8 bases and J shed 0 bases, with 15 bases lying between them. For the CDR3, the DNA is TGTGCCAGCCGAGGACTTCCGGCTAGCACAGATACGCAGTATTTT. It is translated as CASRGLPASTDTQYF.

CDR3 residues: CASSPWDRDEQYF. The CDR3 DNA reads TGTGCCAGCAGCCCTTGGGACAGGGACGAGCAGTACTTC. The J gene is TRBJ2-7, the V gene TRBV14; the match to TRBD1 covers 9 bases. CDR1 and CDR2 from the germline V gene are SGHDN and FVKESK. The V segment lost 4 bases and the J segment 5 bases; nucleotides outside the gene matches: 3. This CDR3 comprises 13 residues.

The CDR3 is CASSEGQGYNEQFF. In DNA, the CDR3 is TGCGCCAGCAGCGAGGGACAGGGCTACAATGAGCAGTTCTTC. The chain is built from TRBV5-1 and TRBJ2-1; 9 bases are a match to TRBD1. CDR1 SGHRS and CDR2 YFSETQ come from the germline V gene. Losses at the gene ends were 4 bases for V and 3 bases for J; bases not matched to a gene: 2. The length of the CDR3 is 14 residues.

In its sample, this clone was seen once. This rearrangement joins TRBV5-4 to TRBJ2-3; D possibly corresponds to TRBD1 (6 bases). Trimming removed 1 base from V and 5 bases from J, with 14 bases in between. The CDR3 is 15 residues long. Germline V gene lookup returns CDR1 SGHNT and CDR2 YYREEE (reference sequence). As DNA, the CDR3 is TGTGCCAGCAGCTTGTTGGCAGGGGCTGTAGATACGCAGTATTTT. This translates into CASSLLAGAVDTQYF.

V gene TRBV11-2 combines with J gene TRBJ2-4, with D unclear. This CDR3 has 13 residues. Germline values: CDR1 SGHAT, CDR2 FQNNGV. Trimming shortened V by 11 bases and J by 0 bases, and 11 bases separated the two germline ends. For the CDR3, the DNA is TGTGCCTCTAAAGAACTAGCCAAAAACATTCAGTACTTC. Amino acid sequence: CASKELAKNIQYF.

This chain connects TRBV27 to TRBJ2-7, with unresolved D. This CDR3 spans 13 amino acids. V was shortened by 8 bases and J by 2 bases, with 13 bases between the two germline ends. Germline-derived CDR1 and CDR2 are MNHEY and SMNVEV (reference sequence). The CDR3 spells CASGEVPTYEQYF. The CDR3 coding sequence is TGTGCCAGCGGAGAAGTGCCGACCTACGAGCAGTACTTC.

The chain links TRBV10-3 to TRBJ2-1; perhaps TRBD2 as D (6 bases). V lost 8 bases, J lost 5 bases, and 13 bases lay in between. CDR1 is ENHRY and CDR2 is SYGVKD in the germline V gene. This CDR3 comprises 13 residues. The CDR3 DNA reads TGTGCCATCTCGGGAGTTGTCAACAATGAGCAGTTCTTC. Protein product: CAISGVVNNEQFF.

This chain links TRBV7-3 with TRBJ2-1; D perhaps matches TRBD1 (6 bases). Trimming removed 3 bases from V and 5 bases from J, with 11 bases in between. Germline CDR1 is SGHTA and CDR2 is FQGTGA. CDR3 length equals 14 residues. CDR3 DNA sequence: TGTGCCAGCAGCTTTGGGGGCGATAACAATGAGCAGTTCTTC. This translates into CASSFGGDNNEQFF.

The chain carries TRBV19 and TRBJ1-2, with unresolved D. This CDR3 region has 14 residues. CDR1 and CDR2 from the germline V gene are LNHDA and SQIVND (reference sequence). Trimming removed 7 bases at V and 11 bases at J, with 23 bases between. CDR3 in DNA: TGTGCCAGTACCCCAGACGGCATTTCAATGAAATACACCTTC. Its translation: CASTPDGISMKYTF.

This chain connects TRBV7-2 to TRBJ1-5; D is ambiguous. CDR1 is SGHTA, CDR2 FQGNSA, per germline. CDR3 length: 16 residues. The V end was cut by 2 bases, the J end by 3 bases, with 14 bases between. CDR3 in amino acids: CASSLRAEIHNQPQHF. In DNA, the CDR3 is TGTGCCAGCAGCTTACGCGCCGAAATTCACAATCAGCCCCAGCATTTT.

J is TRBJ2-5 and V is TRBV5-1; perhaps TRBD2 as D (6 bases). CDR3 size: 13 residues. The germline V gene has CDR1 SGHRS and CDR2 YFSETQ. V lost 5 bases to trimming and J lost 2 bases, with 10 bases between them. The DNA for the CDR3 is TGCGCCAGCAGGCGGGATCCACAAGAGACCCAGTACTTC. Translating it yields CASRRDPQETQYF.

The CDR3 bases are TGTGCCAGCAATATCCCTCCCGCGCTAGAGGTCGCGGTGGGTTTCCGGGAGGATGGCTACACCTTC. Encoded protein: CASNIPPALEVAVGFREDGYTF. J is TRBJ1-2 and V is TRBV27; D unresolved. Germline loops: CDR1 MNHEY, CDR2 SMNVEV (reference sequence). The CDR3 length is 22 residues. V lost 7 bases and J 6 bases, leaving 42 bases between the germline ends.

The chain has TRBV7-2 and TRBJ1-2; 8 bases agree with TRBD1. J was trimmed by 0 bases and V by 5 bases; bases with no gene match: 8. Germline loops: CDR1 SGHTA, CDR2 FQGNSA. The CDR3 runs to 16 residues. The CDR3 nucleotides are TGTGCCAGCAGCATGGGACAGGCGGGAACTAACTATGGCTACACCTTC. It yields the protein CASSMGQAGTNYGYTF. The variable domain in full, completed from reference TRBV7-2 and TRBJ1-2, reads GAGVSQSPSNKVTEKGKDVELRCDPISGHTALYWYRQSLGQGLEFLIYFQGNSAPDKSGLPSDRFSAERTGGSVSTLTIQRTQQEDSAVYLCASSMGQAGTNYGYTFGSGTRLTVV.

The chain combines TRBV6-5 with TRBJ1-5; D is perhaps TRBD1 (6 bases). The CDR3 length is 12 residues. V lost 7 bases and J lost 7, with 11 bases in between. CDR1 MNHEY and CDR2 SVGAGI come from the germline V gene. CDR3 residues: CASNTGKQPQHF. The CDR3 nucleotides read TGTGCCAGCAACACAGGGAAGCAGCCCCAGCATTTT.

The chain has TRBV7-3 and TRBJ2-5; 13 nucleotides align to TRBD2. Germline loops: CDR1 SGHTA, CDR2 FQGTGA. V shed 1 base, J shed 5 bases, and the junction held 7 bases outside the gene matches. The CDR3 sequence is 17 residues long. This CDR3 is CASSLMRTSGSQETQYF. CDR3 in DNA: TGTGCCAGCAGCTTAATGAGGACTAGCGGGAGTCAGGAGACCCAGTACTTC.

This clone was recorded only once. This chain connects TRBV7-6 to TRBJ1-1, with D unresolved. The CDR3 consists of 14 residues. Per the germline V gene, CDR1 is SGHVS and CDR2 is FNYEAQ. The V end lost 2 bases, the J end lost 1 base, and 8 bases lay between the germline ends. Here the CDR3 reads CASSLSLQNTEAFF. CDR3 nucleotide sequence: TGTGCCAGCAGCTTATCTCTGCAGAACACTGAAGCTTTCTTT.

This chain uses TRBV5-1 with TRBJ2-5; 8 positions match TRBD2. In germline, CDR1 is SGHRS, CDR2 YFSETQ. With V trimmed by 1 base and J by 5 bases, 7 bases remained unmatched. The CDR3 has 15 amino acids. In DNA, the CDR3 is TGCGCCAGCAGCTTGCTCGATCCGGGAGGGGAGACCCAGTACTTC. Amino acid sequence: CASSLLDPGGETQYF.

The rearrangement joins TRBV27 to TRBJ2-2; 8 bases are a match to TRBD1. V lost 6 bases to trimming and J lost 4 bases; unmatched junction nucleotides: 4. CDR1 and CDR2 from the germline V gene are MNHEY and SMNVEV (reference sequence). The CDR3 is 14 amino acids. The CDR3 bases are TGTGCCAGCAGAAAGACAGGGGTCACCGGGGAGCTGTTTTTT. Encoded protein: CASRKTGVTGELFF.

The gene calls are TRBV9 and TRBJ2-1, with 8 positions matching TRBD2. V lost 3 bases and J lost 8; bases outside the gene matches: 13. The germline V gene encodes CDR1 SGDLS and CDR2 YYNGEE. The CDR3 has 16 amino acids. The CDR3 protein is CASSGGGLSNGDEQFF. In nucleotides, the CDR3 is TGTGCCAGCAGCGGCGGGGGGCTATCAAATGGCGATGAGCAGTTCTTC.

V usage is TRBV19 and J usage is TRBJ1-1; TRBD1 aligns across 9 bases. Germline lookup yields CDR1 LNHDA and CDR2 SQIVND (reference sequence). With V trimmed by 7 bases and J by 1 base, 7 bases remained unmatched. The CDR3 has 15 amino acids. The CDR3 loop reads CASIPTGQGNTEAFF. The CDR3 DNA sequence: TGTGCCAGTATCCCTACGGGACAGGGGAACACTGAAGCTTTCTTT. Filled out from reference TRBV19 and TRBJ1-1, the complete variable domain reads DGGITQSPKYLFRKEGQNVTLSCEQNLNHDAMYWYRQDPGQGLRLIYYSQIVNDFQKGDIAEGYSVSREKKESFPLTVTSAQKNPTAFYLCASIPTGQGNTEAFFGQGTRLTVV.

The rearrangement joins TRBV11-1 to TRBJ2-7, with D tentatively TRBD1 or TRBD2 (5 bases each). Per germline, CDR1 SGHAT and CDR2 FQDESV (reference sequence). Trimming shortened V by 5 bases and J by 4 bases, and 15 bases separated the two germline ends. CDR3 length: 14 residues. The CDR3 DNA is TGTGCCAGCAGCATCGGGGACCATACTTACGAGCAGTACTTC. The encoded protein is CASSIGDHTYEQYF.